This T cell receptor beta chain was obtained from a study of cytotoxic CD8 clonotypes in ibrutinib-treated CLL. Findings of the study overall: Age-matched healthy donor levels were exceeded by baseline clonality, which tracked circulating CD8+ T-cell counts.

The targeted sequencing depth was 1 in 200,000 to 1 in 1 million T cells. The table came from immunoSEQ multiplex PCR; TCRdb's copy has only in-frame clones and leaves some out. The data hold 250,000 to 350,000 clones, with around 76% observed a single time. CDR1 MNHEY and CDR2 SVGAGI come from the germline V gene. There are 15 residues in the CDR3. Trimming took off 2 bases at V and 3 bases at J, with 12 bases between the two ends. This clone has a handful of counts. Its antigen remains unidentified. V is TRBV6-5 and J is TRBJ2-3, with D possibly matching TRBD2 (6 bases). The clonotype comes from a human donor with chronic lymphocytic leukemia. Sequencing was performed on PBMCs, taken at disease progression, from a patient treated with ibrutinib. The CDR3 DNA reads TGTGCCAGCAGTTACGGGTGGGGGAGGACAGATACGCAGTATTTT. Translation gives CASSYGWGRTDTQYF.